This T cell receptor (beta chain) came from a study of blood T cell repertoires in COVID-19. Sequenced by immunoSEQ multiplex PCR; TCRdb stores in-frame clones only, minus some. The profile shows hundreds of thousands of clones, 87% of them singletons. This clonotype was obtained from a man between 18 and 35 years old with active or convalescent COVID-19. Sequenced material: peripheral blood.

CDR3 sequence (DNA): TGTGCCAGCAGCTTTGGTGGGAGGGCCCCCGGGGAGCTGTTTTTT. Translation: CASSFGGRAPGELFF. The chain couples TRBV5-4 to TRBJ2-2; 7 bases are shared with TRBD2. V shed 2 bases and J 6 bases; nucleotides not matched to a gene: 7. Germline CDR1 is SGHNT and CDR2 is YYREEE (reference sequence). This CDR3 is built from 15 residues.